The 26 T cell receptor beta chains reported below all come from one sample, sequenced in a study of Ad26.COV2.S vaccination and SARS-CoV-2 variants. TCRdb keeps only in-frame clones here, not all; method: immunoSEQ multiplex PCR. This table has hundreds of thousands of clones, around 92% appearing once. The sequences come from peripheral blood, collected after recovery from COVID-19. Every receptor here comes from a human donor who had recovered from COVID-19.

The chain joins TRBV7-9 to TRBJ1-4; perhaps TRBD1 as D (6 bases). Germline V gene sequence: CDR1 SEHNR, CDR2 FQNEAQ (reference sequence). V was shortened by 1 base and J by 5 bases, with 11 bases between the two germline ends. CDR3 length: 15 amino acids. CDR3 residues: CASSLGGGQNEKLFF. CDR3 in DNA: TGTGCCAGCAGCTTAGGCGGGGGGCAGAATGAAAAACTGTTTTTT.

The chain employs TRBV27 and TRBJ2-1, with a possible D match to TRBD2 (5 bases). Germline V gene lookup returns CDR1 MNHEY and CDR2 SMNVEV (reference sequence). The CDR3 sequence is 13 residues long. V shed 2 bases and J shed 3 bases, with 5 bases lying between them. The CDR3 region is CASSLGGYNEQFF. The CDR3 DNA follows: TGTGCCAGCAGTTTAGGAGGCTACAATGAGCAGTTCTTC.

This clone was recorded a few times. The chain uses TRBV5-5 and TRBJ1-1, with D unresolved. V shed 2 bases and J shed 2 bases, with 4 bases lying between them. CDR3 length equals 12 residues. CDR1 and CDR2 (germline): SGHKS, YYEKEE (reference sequence). The CDR3 here is CASSFSNTEAFF. CDR3 nucleotide sequence: TGTGCCAGCAGCTTTTCTAACACTGAAGCTTTCTTT.

V and J are TRBV7-3 and TRBJ2-3; TRBD1 matches 7 bases. Germline V CDR1 and CDR2: SGHTA, FQGTGA. Losses at the gene ends were 4 bases for V and 0 bases for J; bases not matched to a gene: 4. The CDR3 totals 15 residues. The CDR3 DNA reads TGTGCCAGCAGCTCGGGACAGATTAGCACAGATACGCAGTATTTT. Protein sequence: CASSSGQISTDTQYF.

The rearrangement uses TRBV19 and TRBJ2-2; weak D call: TRBD1 (5 bases). Trimming stripped 3 bases from V and 0 bases from J, with 11 bases between. This CDR3 has 16 residues. CDR1 is LNHDA and CDR2 is SQIVND in the germline V gene (reference sequence). CDR3 loop: CASSILQAPNTGELFF. The CDR3 nucleotides are TGTGCCAGTAGTATCCTACAGGCCCCGAACACCGGGGAGCTGTTTTTT.

This chain uses TRBV6-5 with TRBJ2-7, with a weak D call TRBD1 (6 bases). V was clipped by 5 bases and J by 3 bases, with 11 bases between them. This CDR3 spans 13 amino acids. CDR1 and CDR2 (germline): MNHEY, SVGAGI. This chain's CDR3 is CASSLNRVYEQYF. CDR3 in DNA: TGTGCCAGCAGTCTGAACAGGGTCTACGAGCAGTACTTC.

This rearrangement joins TRBV10-3 to TRBJ2-7; weak D call: TRBD2 (6 bases). V was clipped by 8 bases and J by 2 bases, with 16 bases between them. Germline CDR1 is ENHRY and CDR2 is SYGVKD. The CDR3 has 14 residues. CDR3 residues: CAIRGRGSTYEQYF. In DNA form, the CDR3 reads TGTGCCATCCGTGGGCGGGGCTCAACCTACGAGCAGTACTTC.

This chain joins TRBV19 and TRBJ2-1; TRBD2 agrees at 7 bases. The CDR3 is made up of 16 amino acids. The germline CDR1 and CDR2 sequences are LNHDA and SQIVND (reference sequence). J gave up 7 bases and V 6 bases, and 15 bases lay outside the gene matches. The CDR3 loop is CASRPVVEAGRNEQFF. The DNA for the CDR3 is TGTGCCAGTAGACCTGTGGTGGAAGCGGGACGGAATGAGCAGTTCTTC.

The rearrangement links TRBV7-9 to TRBJ1-1, with D possibly TRBD1 on 6 matching bases. Germline assignment: CDR1 SEHNR and CDR2 FQNEAQ (reference sequence). The CDR3 runs 15 residues. Trimming pared 3 bases from V and 1 base from J, leaving 12 bases between. The CDR3 nucleotides are TGTGCCAGCAGCTTCAGGCCGGGACAGAACACTGAAGCTTTCTTT. It is translated as CASSFRPGQNTEAFF.

Only a few counts were recorded for this clone. This sequence joins TRBV7-9 and TRBJ2-2, with D maybe TRBD1 (5 bases). This CDR3 comprises 14 residues. Trimming left V 7 bases short and J 7 bases short, with 16 bases between. Germline CDR1 reads SEHNR; CDR2 reads FQNEAQ (reference sequence). CDR3 amino acids: CASIQGTTIGELFF. CDR3 DNA: TGTGCCAGCATTCAGGGAACGACGATCGGGGAGCTGTTTTTT. The variable domain in full, completed from reference TRBV7-9 and TRBJ2-2, reads DTGVSQNPRHKITKRGQNVTFRCDPISEHNRLYWYRQTLGQGPEFLTYFQNEAQLEKSRLLSDRFSAERPKGSFSTLEIQRTEQGDSAMYLCASIQGTTIGELFFGEGSRLTVL.

V usage is TRBV9 and J usage is TRBJ2-5; D may be TRBD2 (7 bases). Deletions cut 3 bases from V and 9 bases from J, with 21 bases between. Germline V gene sequence: CDR1 SGDLS, CDR2 YYNGEE. This CDR3 contains 15 residues. The CDR3 here is CASSGGGHAAEPQYF. In DNA, the CDR3 is TGTGCCAGCAGCGGGGGGGGACACGCGGCGGAGCCCCAGTACTTC.

V usage is TRBV12-3 or TRBV12-4 and J usage is TRBJ2-5, with D hard to call. This CDR3 comprises 12 residues. Trimming shortened V by 7 bases and J by 1 base, and 7 bases separated the two germline ends. As DNA, the CDR3 is TGTGCCAGCACCATGACCCAAGAGACCCAGTACTTC. Protein sequence: CASTMTQETQYF.

The CDR3 sequence is CASSPQLSGEATNEKLFF. The CDR3 DNA is TGTGCCAGCAGCCCGCAGCTATCGGGGGAGGCAACTAATGAAAAACTGTTTTTT. V usage is TRBV11-2 and J usage is TRBJ1-4; tentative D call: TRBD1 (5 bases). The V end was cut by 5 bases, the J end by 0 bases, with 19 bases between. Per germline, CDR1 SGHAT and CDR2 FQNNGV. The CDR3 length is 18 residues.

The V call is TRBV10-2, the J call TRBJ2-1; 8 bases match TRBD2. Trimming at V came to 8 bases and at J to 7 bases, leaving 7 bases not matched to a gene. The length of the CDR3 is 13 residues. Germline assignment: CDR1 WSHSY and CDR2 SAAADI. The CDR3 region is CASSGSGGNEQFF. Written as DNA, the CDR3 is TGCGCCAGCTCAGGGAGCGGGGGTAATGAGCAGTTCTTC.

This chain joins TRBV4-3 and TRBJ2-1; 7 positions agree with TRBD1. The CDR3 contains 15 residues. The germline V gene has CDR1 LGHNA and CDR2 YSLEER. The trim removed 4 bases at V and 0 bases at J, leaving 3 bases unmatched. CDR3 amino acids: CASSPGTASYNEQFF. In DNA form, the CDR3 reads TGCGCCAGCAGCCCGGGGACAGCCTCCTACAATGAGCAGTTCTTC.

V is TRBV7-2 and J is TRBJ2-1, with D perhaps matching TRBD2 (6 bases). This CDR3 region has 17 residues. The V gene lost 5 bases and the J gene lost 2 bases, with 19 bases spanning the gap. Germline CDR1 is SGHTA and CDR2 is FQGNSA. Here the CDR3 DNA reads TGTGCCAGCAGCCTAAGACCCTCTAGCGCGACCTACAATGAGCAGTTCTTC. Translated: CASSLRPSSATYNEQFF.

The chain links TRBV19 to TRBJ2-1; 8 nucleotides agree with TRBD2. V shed 4 bases, J shed 5 bases, and the junction held 7 bases outside the gene matches. CDR3 size: 15 residues. CDR1 and CDR2 (germline): LNHDA, SQIVND (reference sequence). The CDR3 here is CASSTGRGGNNEQFF. The CDR3 coding sequence is TGTGCCAGTAGTACTGGACGGGGGGGCAACAATGAGCAGTTCTTC.

This chain links TRBV29-1 with TRBJ1-1, with 7 bases matching TRBD1. J gave up 3 bases and V 6 bases, and 7 bases lay outside the gene matches. CDR1 is SQVTM, CDR2 ANQGSEA, per germline. The CDR3 is made up of 13 amino acids. CDR3 nucleotides: TGCAGCGTCGTCACAGGGGTGGACACTGAAGCTTTCTTT. It specifies CSVVTGVDTEAFF.

The chain recombines TRBV19 with TRBJ1-1; D is uncertain. V was trimmed by 3 bases and J by 3 bases, leaving 8 bases between them. CDR3 size: 13 residues. Per the germline V gene, CDR1 is LNHDA and CDR2 is SQIVND (reference sequence). CDR3 sequence (DNA): TGTGCCAGTAGTATGGGGTATTACACTGAAGCTTTCTTT. Its protein product is CASSMGYYTEAFF.

The chain joins TRBV15 to TRBJ2-5, with D uncertain. The V end lost 6 bases, the J end lost 5 bases, and 16 bases lay between the germline ends. The CDR3 extends over 14 amino acids. Germline assignment: CDR1 LNHNV and CDR2 YYDKDF (reference sequence). The CDR3 here is CATSRDLGRETQYF. The CDR3 DNA is TGTGCCACCAGTAGGGATCTAGGAAGGGAGACCCAGTACTTC.

To note about this clone: Additional DNA sequences in this sample encode the identical CDR3. The chain couples TRBV19 to TRBJ2-3, with D hard to call. Germline CDR1 is LNHDA and CDR2 is SQIVND (reference sequence). The CDR3 length is 13 residues. The germline V and J ends were trimmed by 3 bases and 2 bases, with 6 bases remaining between them. CDR3 bases: TGTGCCAGTAGTATTAGACCCACAGATACGCAGTATTTT. As protein: CASSIRPTDTQYF.

The V call is TRBV6-2 or TRBV6-3, the J call TRBJ2-2; 12 bases map to TRBD2. Germline V gene lookup returns CDR1 MNHEY and CDR2 SVGEGT. The length of the CDR3 is 17 residues. V shed 0 bases and J 6 bases; nucleotides not matched to a gene: 5. The DNA of the CDR3 is TGTGCCAGCAGTTACTCTTGGCCTAGCGGGGGGGCCGGGGAGCTGTTTTTT. It translates to CASSYSWPSGGAGELFF.

The chain couples TRBV7-8 to TRBJ2-3; 12 bases are a match to TRBD2. Germline V gene data show CDR1 as SGHVS and CDR2 as FQNEAQ. With V trimmed by 1 base and J by 3 bases, 5 bases remained unmatched. This CDR3 comprises 17 residues. The CDR3 nucleotides are TGTGCCAGCAGCTTAGTCGGACTAGCGGGGTTGACAGATACGCAGTATTTT. It yields the protein CASSLVGLAGLTDTQYF. Looking up the rest from reference TRBV7-8 and TRBJ2-3 gives the full variable domain: GAGVSQSPRYKVAKRGQDVALRCDPISGHVSLFWYQQALGQGPEFLTYFQNEAQLDKSGLPSDRFFAERPEGSVSTLKIQRTQQEDSAVYLCASSLVGLAGLTDTQYFGPGTRLTVL.

The chain uses TRBV6-2 or TRBV6-3 and TRBJ2-4, with 7 positions matching TRBD2. Germline V gives CDR1 MNHEY, CDR2 SVGEGT. The junction had 6 bases not matched to a gene; V was cut back by 6 bases and J by 1 base. The CDR3 has 15 residues. The CDR3 spells CASSLSGPAKNIQYF. CDR3 coding DNA: TGTGCCAGCAGCCTTAGCGGGCCCGCCAAAAACATTCAGTACTTC.

V usage is TRBV6-5 and J usage is TRBJ2-3; D remains unclear. Trimming took off 0 bases at V and 8 bases at J, with 9 bases between the two ends. The CDR3 has 13 residues. Germline V gene lookup returns CDR1 MNHEY and CDR2 SVGAGI. The CDR3 nucleotides read TGTGCCAGCAGTTACTCCCAAACGGGTACGCAGTATTTT. Amino acids: CASSYSQTGTQYF.

The V gene is TRBV5-1, the J gene TRBJ1-2, with a tentative D call TRBD1 (6 bases). V was trimmed by 0 bases and J by 7 bases, leaving 10 bases between them. CDR3 length: 13 amino acids. Germline-derived CDR1 and CDR2 are SGHRS and YFSETQ. The CDR3 here is CASSLEGGRGYTF. The CDR3 DNA follows: TGCGCCAGCAGCTTGGAGGGGGGCCGTGGCTACACCTTC.